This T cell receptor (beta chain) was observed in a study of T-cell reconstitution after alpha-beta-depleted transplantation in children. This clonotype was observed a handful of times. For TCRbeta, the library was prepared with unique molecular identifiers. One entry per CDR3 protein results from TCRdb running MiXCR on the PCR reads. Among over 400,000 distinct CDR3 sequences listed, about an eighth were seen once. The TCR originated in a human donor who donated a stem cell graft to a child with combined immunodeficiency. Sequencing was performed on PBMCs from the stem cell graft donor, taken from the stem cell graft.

The CDR3 DNA reads TGTGCCAGTCTTCCGGGACTAGCGGGGGGGCTGAGCACAGATACGCAGTATTTT. Translated: CASLPGLAGGLSTDTQYF. The V call is TRBV12-3 or TRBV12-4, the J call TRBJ2-3; 16 nucleotides line up with TRBD2. The CDR3 consists of 18 residues. V shed 9 bases, J shed 0 bases, and the junction held 9 bases outside the gene matches.